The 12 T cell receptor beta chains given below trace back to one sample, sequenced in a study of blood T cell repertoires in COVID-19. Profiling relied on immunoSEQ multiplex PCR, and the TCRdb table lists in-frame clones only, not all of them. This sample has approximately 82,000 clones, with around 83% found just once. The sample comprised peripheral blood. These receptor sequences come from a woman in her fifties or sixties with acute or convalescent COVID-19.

This chain's CDR3 is CASSPLALTENPYEQYF. The CDR3 DNA sequence: TGTGCCAGCAGCCCTTTGGCTCTGACAGAGAACCCCTACGAGCAGTACTTC. This chain connects TRBV11-3 to TRBJ2-7, with a weak D call TRBD1 (5 bases). The CDR3 consists of 17 residues. Germline V gives CDR1 SGHNT, CDR2 YENEEA. V gave up 5 bases and J gave up 2 bases, with 22 bases separating them.

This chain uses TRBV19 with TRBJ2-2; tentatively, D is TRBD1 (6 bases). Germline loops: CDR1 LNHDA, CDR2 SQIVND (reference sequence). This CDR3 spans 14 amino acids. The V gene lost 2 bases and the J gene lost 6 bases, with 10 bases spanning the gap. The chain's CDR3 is CASSISSGAGELFF. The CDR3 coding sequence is TGTGCCAGTAGTATAAGTTCAGGGGCCGGGGAGCTGTTTTTT.

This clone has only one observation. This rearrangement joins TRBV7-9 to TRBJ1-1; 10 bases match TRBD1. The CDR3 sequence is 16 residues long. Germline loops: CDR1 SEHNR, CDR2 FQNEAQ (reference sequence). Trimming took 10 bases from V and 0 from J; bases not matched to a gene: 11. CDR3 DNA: TGTGCCACCCTAACCGACAGGGGGCCTTTGAACACTGAAGCTTTCTTT. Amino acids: CATLTDRGPLNTEAFF.

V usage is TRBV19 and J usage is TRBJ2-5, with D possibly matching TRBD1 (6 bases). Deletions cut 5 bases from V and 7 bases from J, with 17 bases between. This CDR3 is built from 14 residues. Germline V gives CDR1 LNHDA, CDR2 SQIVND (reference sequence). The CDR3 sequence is CASSPSTGSVTQYF. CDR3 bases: TGTGCCAGTAGTCCCTCAACAGGGTCGGTGACCCAGTACTTC.

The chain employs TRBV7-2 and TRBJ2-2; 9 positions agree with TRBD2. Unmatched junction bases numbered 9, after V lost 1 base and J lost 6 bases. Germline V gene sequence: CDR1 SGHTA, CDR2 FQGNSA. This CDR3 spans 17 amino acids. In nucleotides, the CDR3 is TGTGCCAGCAGCTTAGAGGCGGGGGGGCCCGCAGCCGGGGAGCTGTTTTTT. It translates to CASSLEAGGPAAGELFF.

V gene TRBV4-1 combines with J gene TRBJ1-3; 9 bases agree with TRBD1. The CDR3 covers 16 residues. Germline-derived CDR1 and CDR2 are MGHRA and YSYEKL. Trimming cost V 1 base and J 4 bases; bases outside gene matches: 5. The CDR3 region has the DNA TGCGCCAGCAGCCAAGTGGACAGGGGTAGGGGAAACACCATATATTTT. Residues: CASSQVDRGRGNTIYF.

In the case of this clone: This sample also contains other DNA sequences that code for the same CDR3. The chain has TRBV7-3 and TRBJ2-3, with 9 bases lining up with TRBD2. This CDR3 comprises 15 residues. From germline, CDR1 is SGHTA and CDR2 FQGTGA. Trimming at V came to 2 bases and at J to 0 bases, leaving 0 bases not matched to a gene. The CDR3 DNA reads TGTGCCAGCAGCTTAGCGGGGGGGAGCACAGATACGCAGTATTTT. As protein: CASSLAGGSTDTQYF.

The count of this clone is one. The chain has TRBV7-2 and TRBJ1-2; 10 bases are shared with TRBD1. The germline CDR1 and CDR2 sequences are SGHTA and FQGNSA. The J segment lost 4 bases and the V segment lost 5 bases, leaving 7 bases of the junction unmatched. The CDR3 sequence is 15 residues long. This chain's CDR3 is CASSPGQGSFYGYTF. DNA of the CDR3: TGTGCCAGCAGCCCGGGACAGGGGAGTTTCTATGGCTACACCTTC.

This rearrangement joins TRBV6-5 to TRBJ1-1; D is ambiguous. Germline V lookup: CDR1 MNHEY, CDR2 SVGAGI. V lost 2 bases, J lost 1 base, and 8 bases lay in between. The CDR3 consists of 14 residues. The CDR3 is CASSYGLTNTEAFF. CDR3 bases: TGTGCCAGCAGTTACGGACTGACGAACACTGAAGCTTTCTTT.

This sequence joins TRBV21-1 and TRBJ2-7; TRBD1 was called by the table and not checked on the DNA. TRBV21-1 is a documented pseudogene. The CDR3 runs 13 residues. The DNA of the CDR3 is TGTGCCAGCAGCTGGGACAGGGTTTACGAGCAGTACTTC. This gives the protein CASSWDRVYEQYF.

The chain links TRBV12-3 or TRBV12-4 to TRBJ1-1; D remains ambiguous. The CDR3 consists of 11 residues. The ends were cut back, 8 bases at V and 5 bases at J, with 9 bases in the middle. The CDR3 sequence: CASQRTTEAFF. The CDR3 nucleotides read TGTGCCAGCCAACGGACTACTGAAGCTTTCTTT.

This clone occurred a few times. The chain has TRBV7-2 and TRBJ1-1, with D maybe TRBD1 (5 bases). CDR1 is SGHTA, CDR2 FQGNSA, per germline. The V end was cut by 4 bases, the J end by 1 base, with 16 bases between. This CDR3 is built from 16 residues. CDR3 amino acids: CASSWSSGGTNTEAFF. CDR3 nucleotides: TGTGCCAGCAGCTGGTCCTCGGGGGGTACGAACACTGAAGCTTTCTTT.